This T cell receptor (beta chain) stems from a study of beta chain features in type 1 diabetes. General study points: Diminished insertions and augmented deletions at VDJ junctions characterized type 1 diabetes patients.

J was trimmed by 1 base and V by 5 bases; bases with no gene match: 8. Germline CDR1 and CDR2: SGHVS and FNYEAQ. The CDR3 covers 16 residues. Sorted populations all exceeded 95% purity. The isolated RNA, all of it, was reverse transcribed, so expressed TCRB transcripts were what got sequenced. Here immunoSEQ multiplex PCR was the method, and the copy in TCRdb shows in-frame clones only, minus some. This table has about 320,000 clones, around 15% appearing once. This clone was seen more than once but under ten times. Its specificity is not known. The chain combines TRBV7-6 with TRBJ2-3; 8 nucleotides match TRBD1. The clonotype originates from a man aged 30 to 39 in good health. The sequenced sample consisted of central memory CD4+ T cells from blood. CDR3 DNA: TGTGCCAGCAGCCCCACGACAGGGGTCGGCACAGATACGCAGTATTTT. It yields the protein CASSPTTGVGTDTQYF.